This record covers a single T cell receptor (beta chain). Its antigen is currently not known. Qualities for individual bases were not recorded, and no much larger clone is one base off. The germline ends are 23 bases apart after V is trimmed by 7 bases and J by 5 bases. CDR1 and CDR2, per the germline V gene, are MDHEN and SYDVKM. The CDR3, cysteine through phenylalanine, is 16 amino acids long. Only the CDR3 portion is preserved as DNA: 48 bases, with reading frame beginning at the first base. The sample belongs to a study of OX40 agonist ivuxolimab in advanced cancers. Broadly, across the study: Ivuxolimab was a fully human IgG2 agonistic monoclonal antibody targeting the costimulatory receptor OX40 (CD134). Intravenous ivuxolimab was administered to patients every 2 weeks at six dose levels: 0.01, 0.1, 0.3, 1.5, 3 and 10 mg/kg. Among the approximately 50 dose-escalation patients, 19 had hepatocellular carcinoma, some 15 melanoma, 9 renal cell carcinoma and 9 head and neck cancer. In the dose-escalation cohort, 65% to 85% of patients were male, and the mean age was around 65 years with a range of roughly 23 to 79. Prior anti-PD-1, anti-PD-L1 or anti-CTLA-4 therapy was permitted, and checkpoint inhibitors had been received by roughly two fifths of dose-escalation patients. Three dose-escalation patients achieved partial responses, one with hepatocellular carcinoma and two with cutaneous melanoma. Peripheral TCRbeta sequencing aimed to test whether ivuxolimab altered TCR sequence diversity and caused clonal T-cell expansion. The monotherapy dose-escalation portion (N = 52 patients) of the phase I ivuxolimab trial is reported in the paper.

The trial excluded patients who had a history of autoimmune disease or were on systemic immunosuppression. Peripheral blood for TCR sequencing was collected from all dose cohorts at baseline, on cycle 4 day 1, and on cycle 7 day 1. Samples came from an open-label, multicenter, first-in-human phase I dose-escalation trial of ivuxolimab. Adults with locally advanced or metastatic melanoma, renal cell, hepatocellular, or head and neck squamous cell carcinoma were enrolled in the trial. CD4+ and CD8+ T cells were sorted separately from peripheral blood before TCR sequencing. For sequencing of the TCRbeta CDR3 region, genomic DNA was extracted from the sorted cells. The immunoSEQ Assay was used for sequencing of TCRbeta CDR3 regions. The table comes from immuneACCESS by way of TCRdb, which keeps in-frame sequences with V and J called. Part of the clones is missing from these tables; in studies checked, under half for an unresolved V gene and the rest for unknown reasons. For this sample there are approximately 120,000 clones; 85% to 95% appear just once. The top ten hold under 0.9% of the sample.

What the authors observed across the whole study: After ivuxolimab, expanded clones were on average more numerous among CD8+ T cells than among CD4+ T cells. At doses of 0.1 to 3.0 mg/kg, clonal expansion of both CD4+ and CD8+ blood T cells was observed from baseline to week 6. Low levels of normalized T-cell clonal expansion were also seen in some patients who did not respond. The antigen specificity of the clonally expanded peripheral T cells was not determined. In the 0.1-3.0 mg/kg groups, partial responders had among the lowest normalized peripheral clonal expansion, particularly in CD8+ T cells.

The specimen comprised CD4+ or CD8+ T cells sorted from blood, sampled in a trial of the OX40 agonist ivuxolimab. The chain is made from TRBV28 and TRBJ1-2; the D gene identity is not certain. This clonotype originated in an adult with an advanced solid tumor such as melanoma, head and neck, liver or kidney cancer. The CDR3 amino acid sequence is: CASTQHPNGLPYGYTF. At the DNA level, the sequence is TGTGCCAGCACCCAACACCCTAATGGACTACCATATGGCTACACCTTC.